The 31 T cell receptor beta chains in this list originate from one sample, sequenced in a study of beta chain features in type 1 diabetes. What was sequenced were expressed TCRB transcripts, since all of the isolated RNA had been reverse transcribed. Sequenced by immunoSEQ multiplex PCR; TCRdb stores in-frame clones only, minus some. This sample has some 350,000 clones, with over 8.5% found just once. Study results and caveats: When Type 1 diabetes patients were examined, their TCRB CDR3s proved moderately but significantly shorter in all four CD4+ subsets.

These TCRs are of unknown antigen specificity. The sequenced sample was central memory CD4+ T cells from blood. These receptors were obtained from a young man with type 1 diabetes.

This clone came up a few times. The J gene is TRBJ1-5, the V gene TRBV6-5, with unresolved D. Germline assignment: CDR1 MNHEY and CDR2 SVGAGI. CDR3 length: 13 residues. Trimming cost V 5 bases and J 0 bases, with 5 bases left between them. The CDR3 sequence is CASSTFSNQPQHF. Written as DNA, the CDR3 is TGTGCCAGCAGTACCTTTAGCAATCAGCCCCAGCATTTT.

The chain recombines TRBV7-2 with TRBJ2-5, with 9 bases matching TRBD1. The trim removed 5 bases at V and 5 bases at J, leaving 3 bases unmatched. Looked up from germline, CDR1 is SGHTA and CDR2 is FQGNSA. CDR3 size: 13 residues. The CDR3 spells CASSPQGAETQYF. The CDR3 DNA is TGTGCCAGCAGCCCACAGGGGGCGGAGACCCAGTACTTC. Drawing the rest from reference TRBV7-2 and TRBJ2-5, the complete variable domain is GAGVSQSPSNKVTEKGKDVELRCDPISGHTALYWYRQSLGQGLEFLIYFQGNSAPDKSGLPSDRFSAERTGGSVSTLTIQRTQQEDSAVYLCASSPQGAETQYFGPGTRLLVL.

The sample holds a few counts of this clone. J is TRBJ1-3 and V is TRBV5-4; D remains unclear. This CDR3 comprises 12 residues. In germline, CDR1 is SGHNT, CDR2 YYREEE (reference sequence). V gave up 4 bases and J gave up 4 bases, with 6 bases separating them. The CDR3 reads CASSARGNTIYF. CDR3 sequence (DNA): TGTGCCAGCAGCGCCAGGGGAAACACCATATATTTT.

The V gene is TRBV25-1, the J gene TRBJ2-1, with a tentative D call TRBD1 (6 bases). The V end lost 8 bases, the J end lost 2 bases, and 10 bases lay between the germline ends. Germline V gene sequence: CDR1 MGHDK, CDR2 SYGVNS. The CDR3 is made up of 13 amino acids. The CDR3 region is CASQTGPYNEQFF. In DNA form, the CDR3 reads TGTGCCAGCCAGACAGGCCCCTACAATGAGCAGTTCTTC.

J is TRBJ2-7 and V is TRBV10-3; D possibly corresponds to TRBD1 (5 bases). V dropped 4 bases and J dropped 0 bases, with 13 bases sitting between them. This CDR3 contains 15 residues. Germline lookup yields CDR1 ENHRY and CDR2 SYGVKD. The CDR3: CAISVDRQTSYEQYF. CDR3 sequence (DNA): TGTGCCATCAGTGTTGACAGACAGACCTCCTACGAGCAGTACTTC.

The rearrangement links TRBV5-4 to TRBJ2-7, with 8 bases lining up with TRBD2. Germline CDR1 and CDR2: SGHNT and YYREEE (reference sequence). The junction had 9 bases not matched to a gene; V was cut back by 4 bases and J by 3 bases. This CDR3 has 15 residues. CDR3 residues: CASSLSGDALYEQYF. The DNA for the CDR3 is TGTGCCAGCAGCCTTAGCGGGGACGCTCTCTACGAGCAGTACTTC.

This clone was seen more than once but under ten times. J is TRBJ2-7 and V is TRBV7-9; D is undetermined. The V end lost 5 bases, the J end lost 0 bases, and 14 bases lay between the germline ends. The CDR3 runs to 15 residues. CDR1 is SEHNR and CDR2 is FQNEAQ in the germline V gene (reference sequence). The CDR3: CASSPAGRSSYEQYF. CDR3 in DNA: TGTGCCAGCAGCCCGGCAGGACGTAGCTCCTACGAGCAGTACTTC.

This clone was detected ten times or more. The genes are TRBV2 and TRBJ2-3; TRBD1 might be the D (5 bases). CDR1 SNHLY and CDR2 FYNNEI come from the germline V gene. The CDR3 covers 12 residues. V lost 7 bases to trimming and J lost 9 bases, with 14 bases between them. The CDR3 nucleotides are TGTGCCAGCACTAGACAGCGTCGGACGCAGTATTTT. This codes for CASTRQRRTQYF.

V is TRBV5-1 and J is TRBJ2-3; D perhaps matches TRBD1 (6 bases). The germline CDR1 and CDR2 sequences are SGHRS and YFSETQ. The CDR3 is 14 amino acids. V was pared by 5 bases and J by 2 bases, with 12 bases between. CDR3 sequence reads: CASRLQGYTDTQYF. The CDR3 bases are TGCGCCAGCAGGCTACAGGGATACACAGATACGCAGTATTTT.

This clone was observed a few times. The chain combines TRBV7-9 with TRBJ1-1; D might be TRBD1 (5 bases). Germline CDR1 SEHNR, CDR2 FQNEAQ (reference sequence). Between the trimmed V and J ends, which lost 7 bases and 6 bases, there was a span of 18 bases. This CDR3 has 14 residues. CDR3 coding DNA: TGTGCCAGCATGCCCAGGGCGTCAGACTCTGAAGCTTTCTTT. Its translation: CASMPRASDSEAFF.

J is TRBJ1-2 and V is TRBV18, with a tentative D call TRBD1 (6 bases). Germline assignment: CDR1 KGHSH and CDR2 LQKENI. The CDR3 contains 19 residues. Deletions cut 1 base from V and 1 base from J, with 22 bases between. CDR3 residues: CASSPLLGTGSPNNYGYTF. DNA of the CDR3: TGTGCCAGCTCACCACTGCTCGGAACAGGGTCCCCTAATAACTATGGCTACACCTTC. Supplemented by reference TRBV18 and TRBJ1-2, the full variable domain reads NAGVMQNPRHLVRRRGQEARLRCSPMKGHSHVYWYRQLPEEGLKFMVYLQKENIIDESGMPKERFSAEFPKEGPSILRIQQVVRGDSAAYFCASSPLLGTGSPNNYGYTFGSGTRLTVV.

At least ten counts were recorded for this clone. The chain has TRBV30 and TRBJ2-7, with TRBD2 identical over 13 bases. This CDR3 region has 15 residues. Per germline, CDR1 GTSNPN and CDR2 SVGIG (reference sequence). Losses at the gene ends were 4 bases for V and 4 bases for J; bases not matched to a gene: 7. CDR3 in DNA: TGTGCCTGGAATATGGGGACTAGCGGGATGTACGAGCAGTACTTC. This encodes CAWNMGTSGMYEQYF.

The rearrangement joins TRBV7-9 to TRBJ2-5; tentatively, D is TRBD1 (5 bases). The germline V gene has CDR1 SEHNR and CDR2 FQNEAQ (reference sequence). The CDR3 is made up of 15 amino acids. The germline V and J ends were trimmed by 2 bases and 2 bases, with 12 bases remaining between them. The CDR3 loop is CASSLFPGRQETQYF. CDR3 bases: TGTGCCAGCAGCTTATTTCCAGGGCGGCAAGAGACCCAGTACTTC.

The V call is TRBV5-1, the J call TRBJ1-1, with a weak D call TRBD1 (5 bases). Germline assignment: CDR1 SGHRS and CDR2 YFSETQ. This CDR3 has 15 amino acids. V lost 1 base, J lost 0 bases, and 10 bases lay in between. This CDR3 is CASSLSRQLNTEAFF. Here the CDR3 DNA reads TGCGCCAGCAGCTTGTCTCGACAGTTGAACACTGAAGCTTTCTTT.

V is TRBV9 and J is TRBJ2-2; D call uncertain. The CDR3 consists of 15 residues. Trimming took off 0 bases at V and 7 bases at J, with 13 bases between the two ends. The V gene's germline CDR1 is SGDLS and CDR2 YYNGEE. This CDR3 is CASSVVNGYGGELFF. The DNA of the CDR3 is TGTGCCAGCAGCGTAGTTAACGGGTATGGCGGGGAGCTGTTTTTT.

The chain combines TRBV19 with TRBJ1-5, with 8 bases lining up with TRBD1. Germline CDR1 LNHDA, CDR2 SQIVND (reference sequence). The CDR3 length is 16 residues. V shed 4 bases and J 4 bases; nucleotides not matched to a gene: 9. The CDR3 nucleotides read TGTGCCAGTAGTACGAACGGGCGACAGGGGAATCAGCCCCAGCATTTT. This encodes CASSTNGRQGNQPQHF.

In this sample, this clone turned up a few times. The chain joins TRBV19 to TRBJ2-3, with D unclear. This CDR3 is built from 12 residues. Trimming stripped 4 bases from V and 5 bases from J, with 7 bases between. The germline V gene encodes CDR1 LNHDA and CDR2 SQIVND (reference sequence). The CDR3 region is CASSSPLDTQYF. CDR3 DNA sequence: TGTGCCAGTAGTAGTCCTCTAGATACGCAGTATTTT.

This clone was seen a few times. In DNA form, the CDR3 reads TGTGCCAGCAGTCCCCCGTGGGGGGGGGACAATGAGCAGTTCTTC. Translation gives CASSPPWGGDNEQFF. J is TRBJ2-1 and V is TRBV27; 7 bases line up with TRBD2. J lost 5 bases, V lost 5 bases, and 9 bases had no gene match. This CDR3 has 15 amino acids. The germline V gene has CDR1 MNHEY and CDR2 SMNVEV (reference sequence).

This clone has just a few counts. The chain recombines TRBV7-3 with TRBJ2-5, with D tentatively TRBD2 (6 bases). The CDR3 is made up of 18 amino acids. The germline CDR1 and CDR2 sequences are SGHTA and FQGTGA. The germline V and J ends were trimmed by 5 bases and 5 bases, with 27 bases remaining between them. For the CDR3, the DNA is TGTGCCAGCAGCATCGTCACCGCCTGGGACTCCCTCCTGGAGACCCAGTACTTC. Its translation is CASSIVTAWDSLLETQYF.

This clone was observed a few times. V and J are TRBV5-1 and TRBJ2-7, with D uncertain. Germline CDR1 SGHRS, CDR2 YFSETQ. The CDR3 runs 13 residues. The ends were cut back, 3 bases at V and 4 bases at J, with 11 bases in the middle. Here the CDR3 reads CASSYSPAYEQYF. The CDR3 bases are TGCGCCAGCAGCTACAGTCCTGCGTACGAGCAGTACTTC.

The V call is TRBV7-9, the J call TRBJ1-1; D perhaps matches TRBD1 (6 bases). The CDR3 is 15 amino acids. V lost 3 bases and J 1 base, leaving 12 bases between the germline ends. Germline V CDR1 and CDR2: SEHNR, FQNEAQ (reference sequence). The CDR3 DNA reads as TGTGCCAGCAGCTTGGGGGACACCTGGAACACTGAAGCTTTCTTT. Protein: CASSLGDTWNTEAFF. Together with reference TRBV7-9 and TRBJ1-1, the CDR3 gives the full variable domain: DTGVSQNPRHKITKRGQNVTFRCDPISEHNRLYWYRQTLGQGPEFLTYFQNEAQLEKSRLLSDRFSAERPKGSFSTLEIQRTEQGDSAMYLCASSLGDTWNTEAFFGQGTRLTVV.

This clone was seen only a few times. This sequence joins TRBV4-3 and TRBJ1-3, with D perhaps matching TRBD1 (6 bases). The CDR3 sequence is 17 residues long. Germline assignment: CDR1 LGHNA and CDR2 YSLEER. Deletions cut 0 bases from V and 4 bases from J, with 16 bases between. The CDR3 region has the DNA TGCGCCAGCAGCCAAGATATCCCAAAAAGGGGGGGAAACACCATATATTTT. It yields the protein CASSQDIPKRGGNTIYF.

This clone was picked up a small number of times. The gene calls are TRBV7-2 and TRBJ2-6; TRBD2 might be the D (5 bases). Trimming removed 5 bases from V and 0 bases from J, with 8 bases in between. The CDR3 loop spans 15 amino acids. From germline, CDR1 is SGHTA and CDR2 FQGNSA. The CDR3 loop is CASSGLSSGANVLTF. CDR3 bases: TGTGCCAGCAGCGGACTGAGCTCTGGGGCCAACGTCCTGACTTTC.

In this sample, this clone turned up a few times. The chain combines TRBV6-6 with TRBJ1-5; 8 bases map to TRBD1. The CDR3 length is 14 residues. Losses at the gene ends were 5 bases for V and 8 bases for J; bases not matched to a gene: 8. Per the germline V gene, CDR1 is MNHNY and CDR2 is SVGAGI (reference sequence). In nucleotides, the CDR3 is TGTGCCAGCAGTCGGACACCACAGGGGGAGCCCCAGCATTTT. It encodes CASSRTPQGEPQHF.

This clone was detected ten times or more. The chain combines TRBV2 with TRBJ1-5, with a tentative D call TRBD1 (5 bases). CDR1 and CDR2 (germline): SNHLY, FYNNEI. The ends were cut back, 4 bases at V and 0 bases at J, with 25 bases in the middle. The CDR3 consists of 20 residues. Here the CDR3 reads CASSGTRSLGALNSNQPQHF. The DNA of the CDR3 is TGTGCCAGCAGTGGGACACGAAGTTTAGGGGCCCTCAATAGCAATCAGCCCCAGCATTTT. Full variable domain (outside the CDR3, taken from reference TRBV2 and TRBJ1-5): EPEVTQTPSHQVTQMGQEVILRCVPISNHLYFYWYRQILGQKVEFLVSFYNNEISEKSEIFDDQFSVERPDGSNFTLKIRSTKLEDSAMYFCASSGTRSLGALNSNQPQHFGDGTRLSIL.

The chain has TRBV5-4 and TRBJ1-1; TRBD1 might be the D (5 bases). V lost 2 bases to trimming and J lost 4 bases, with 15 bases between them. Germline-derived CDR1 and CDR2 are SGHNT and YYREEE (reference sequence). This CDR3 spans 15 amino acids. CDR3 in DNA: TGTGCCAGCAGCTTCAACTTTCAGGGAGGCACTGAAGCTTTCTTT. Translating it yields CASSFNFQGGTEAFF.

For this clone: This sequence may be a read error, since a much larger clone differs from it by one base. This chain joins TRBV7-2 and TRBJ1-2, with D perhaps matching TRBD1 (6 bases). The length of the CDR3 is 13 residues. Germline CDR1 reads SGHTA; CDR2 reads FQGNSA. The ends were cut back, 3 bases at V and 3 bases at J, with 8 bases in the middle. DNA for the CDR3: TGTGCCAGCAGCTTGGGGGCAGACTATGGCTACACCTTC. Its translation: CASSLGADYGYTF.

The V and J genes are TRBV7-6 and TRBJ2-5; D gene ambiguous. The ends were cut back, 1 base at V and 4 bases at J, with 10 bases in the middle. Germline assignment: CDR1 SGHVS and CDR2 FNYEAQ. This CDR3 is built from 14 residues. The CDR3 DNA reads TGTGCCAGCAGCTTAGACCCAGCTTCAGAGACCCAGTACTTC. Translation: CASSLDPASETQYF. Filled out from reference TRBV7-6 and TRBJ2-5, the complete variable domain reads GAGVSQSPRYKVTKRGQDVALRCDPISGHVSLYWYRQALGQGPEFLTYFNYEAQQDKSGLPNDRFSAERPEGSISTLTIQRTEQRDSAMYRCASSLDPASETQYFGPGTRLLVL.

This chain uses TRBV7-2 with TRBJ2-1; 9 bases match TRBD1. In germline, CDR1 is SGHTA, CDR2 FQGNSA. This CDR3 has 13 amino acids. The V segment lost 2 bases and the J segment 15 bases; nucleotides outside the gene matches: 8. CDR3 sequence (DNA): TGTGCCAGCAGCTTAACTAGGGAGACAGGGGGGTTCTTC. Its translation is CASSLTRETGGFF. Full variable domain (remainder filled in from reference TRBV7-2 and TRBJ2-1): GAGVSQSPSNKVTEKGKDVELRCDPISGHTALYWYRQSLGQGLEFLIYFQGNSAPDKSGLPSDRFSAERTGGSVSTLTIQRTQQEDSAVYLCASSLTRETGGFFGPGTRLTVL.

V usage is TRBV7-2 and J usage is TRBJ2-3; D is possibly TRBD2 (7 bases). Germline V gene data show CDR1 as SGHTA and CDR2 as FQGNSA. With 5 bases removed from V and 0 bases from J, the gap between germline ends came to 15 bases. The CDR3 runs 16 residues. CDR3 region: CASSPRGGTSTDTQYF. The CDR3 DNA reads TGTGCCAGCAGCCCGAGGGGGGGGACTAGCACAGATACGCAGTATTTT.

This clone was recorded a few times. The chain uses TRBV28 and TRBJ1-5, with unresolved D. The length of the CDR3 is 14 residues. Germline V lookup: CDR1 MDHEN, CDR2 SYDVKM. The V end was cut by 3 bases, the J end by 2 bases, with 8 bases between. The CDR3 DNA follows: TGTGCCAGCAGTTTGAATAGTGGCAATCAGCCCCAGCATTTT. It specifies CASSLNSGNQPQHF.